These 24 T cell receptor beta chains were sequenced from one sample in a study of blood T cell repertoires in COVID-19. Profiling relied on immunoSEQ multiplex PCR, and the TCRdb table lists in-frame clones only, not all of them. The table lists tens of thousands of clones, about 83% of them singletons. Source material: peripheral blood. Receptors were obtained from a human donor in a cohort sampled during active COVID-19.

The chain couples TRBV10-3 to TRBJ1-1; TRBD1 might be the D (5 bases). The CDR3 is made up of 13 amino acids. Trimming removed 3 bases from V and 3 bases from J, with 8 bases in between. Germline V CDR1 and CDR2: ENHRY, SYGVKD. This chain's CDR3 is CAISDREDTEAFF. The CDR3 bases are TGTGCCATCAGTGACAGGGAGGACACTGAAGCTTTCTTT.

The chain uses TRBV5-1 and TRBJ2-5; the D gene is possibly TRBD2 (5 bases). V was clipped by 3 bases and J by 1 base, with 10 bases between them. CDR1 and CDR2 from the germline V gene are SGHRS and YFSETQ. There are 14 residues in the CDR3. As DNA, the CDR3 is TGCGCCAGCAGCTATACTAGTACCCAAGAGACCCAGTACTTC. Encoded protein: CASSYTSTQETQYF.

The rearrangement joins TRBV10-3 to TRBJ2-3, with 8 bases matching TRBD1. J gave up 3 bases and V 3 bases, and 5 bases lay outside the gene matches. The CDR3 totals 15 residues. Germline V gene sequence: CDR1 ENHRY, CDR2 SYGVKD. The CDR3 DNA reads TGTGCCATCAGTGATTCGGACAGGGCAACAGATACGCAGTATTTT. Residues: CAISDSDRATDTQYF.

The DNA for the CDR3 is TGCAGTGCTGGTGGGTTTTCGGGAAATCCCTACAATGAGCAGTTCTTC. Encoded protein: CSAGGFSGNPYNEQFF. V and J are TRBV20-1 and TRBJ2-1, with a possible D match to TRBD2 (5 bases). V gave up 5 bases and J gave up 2 bases, with 19 bases separating them. CDR1 DFQATT and CDR2 SNEGSKA come from the germline V gene (reference sequence). This CDR3 spans 16 amino acids.

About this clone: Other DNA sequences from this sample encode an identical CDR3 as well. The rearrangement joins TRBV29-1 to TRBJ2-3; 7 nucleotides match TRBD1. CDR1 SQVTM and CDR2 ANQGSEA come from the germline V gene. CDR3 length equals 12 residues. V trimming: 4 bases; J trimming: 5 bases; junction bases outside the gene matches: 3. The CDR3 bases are TGCAGCGTTGGACAGGGTGGAGATACGCAGTATTTT. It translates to CSVGQGGDTQYF.

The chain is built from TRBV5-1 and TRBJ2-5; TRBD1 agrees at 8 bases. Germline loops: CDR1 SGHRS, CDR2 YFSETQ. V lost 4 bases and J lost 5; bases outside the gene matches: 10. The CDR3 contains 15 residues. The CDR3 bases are TGCGCCAGCAGCCTTGGGGGACAGGTCGGGGAGACCCAGTACTTC. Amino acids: CASSLGGQVGETQYF.

CDR3 residues: CASSQVDRGKNEQYF. The CDR3 DNA reads TGTGCCAGCAGCCAAGTGGACAGGGGGAAAAACGAGCAGTACTTC. The chain is built from TRBV3-1 (or the pseudogene TRBV3-2) and TRBJ2-7; TRBD1 agrees at 10 bases. CDR1 and CDR2 from the germline V gene are LGHDT and YNNKEL (reference sequence). Losses at the gene ends were 1 base for V and 5 bases for J; bases not matched to a gene: 5. The CDR3 consists of 15 residues.

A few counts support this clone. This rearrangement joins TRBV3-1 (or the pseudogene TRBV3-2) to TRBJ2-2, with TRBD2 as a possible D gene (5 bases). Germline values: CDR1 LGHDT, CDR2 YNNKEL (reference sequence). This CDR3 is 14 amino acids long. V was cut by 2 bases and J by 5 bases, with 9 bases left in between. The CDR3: CASSQLAGTGELFF. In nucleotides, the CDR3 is TGTGCCAGCAGCCAACTAGCAGGAACCGGGGAGCTGTTTTTT.

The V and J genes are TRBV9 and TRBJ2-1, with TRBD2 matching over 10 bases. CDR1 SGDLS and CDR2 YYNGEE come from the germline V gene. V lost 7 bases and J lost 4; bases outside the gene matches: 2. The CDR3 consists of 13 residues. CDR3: CASGLAVYNEQFF. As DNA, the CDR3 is TGTGCCAGCGGACTAGCGGTATACAATGAGCAGTTCTTC.

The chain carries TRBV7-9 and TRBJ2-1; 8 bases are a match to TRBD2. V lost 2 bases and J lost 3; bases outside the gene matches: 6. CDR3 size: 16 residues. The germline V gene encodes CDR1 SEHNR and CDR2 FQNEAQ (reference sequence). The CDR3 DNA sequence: TGTGCCAGCAGCTTATTGGGGACTAGGGACTACAATGAGCAGTTCTTC. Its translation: CASSLLGTRDYNEQFF. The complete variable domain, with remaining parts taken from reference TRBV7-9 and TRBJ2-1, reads DTGVSQNPRHKITKRGQNVTFRCDPISEHNRLYWYRQTLGQGPEFLTYFQNEAQLEKSRLLSDRFSAERPKGSFSTLEIQRTEQGDSAMYLCASSLLGTRDYNEQFFGPGTRLTVL.

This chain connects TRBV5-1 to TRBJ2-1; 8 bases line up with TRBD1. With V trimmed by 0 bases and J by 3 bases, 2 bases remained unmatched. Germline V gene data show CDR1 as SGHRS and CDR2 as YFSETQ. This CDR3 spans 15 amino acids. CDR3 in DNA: TGCGCCAGCAGCTTGGGGGGGACAGGCTACAATGAGCAGTTCTTC. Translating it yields CASSLGGTGYNEQFF.

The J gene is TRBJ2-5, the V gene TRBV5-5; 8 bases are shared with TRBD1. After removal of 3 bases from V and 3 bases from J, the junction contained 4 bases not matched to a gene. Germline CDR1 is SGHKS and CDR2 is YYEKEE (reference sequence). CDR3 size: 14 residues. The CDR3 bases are TGTGCCAGCAGCTGGGGGACAGGTAAAGAGACCCAGTACTTC. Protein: CASSWGTGKETQYF.

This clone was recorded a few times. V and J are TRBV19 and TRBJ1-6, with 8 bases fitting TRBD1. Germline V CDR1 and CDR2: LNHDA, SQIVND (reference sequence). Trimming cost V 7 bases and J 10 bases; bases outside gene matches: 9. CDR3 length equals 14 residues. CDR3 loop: CASTLGQGRSPLHF. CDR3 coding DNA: TGTGCCAGTACCCTAGGACAGGGCCGGTCACCCCTCCACTTT.

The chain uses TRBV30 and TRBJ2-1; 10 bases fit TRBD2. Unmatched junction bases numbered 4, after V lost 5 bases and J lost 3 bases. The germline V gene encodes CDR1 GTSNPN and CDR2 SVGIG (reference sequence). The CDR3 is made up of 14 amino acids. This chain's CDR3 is CAWLLAGNYNEQFF. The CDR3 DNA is TGTGCCTGGCTACTAGCGGGAAACTACAATGAGCAGTTCTTC.

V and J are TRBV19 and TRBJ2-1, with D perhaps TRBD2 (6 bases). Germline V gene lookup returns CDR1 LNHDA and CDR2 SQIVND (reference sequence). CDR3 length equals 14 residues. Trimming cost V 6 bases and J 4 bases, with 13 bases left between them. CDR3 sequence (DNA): TGTGCCAGTAGGGAGGGAGTGGGATACAATGAGCAGTTCTTC. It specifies CASREGVGYNEQFF.

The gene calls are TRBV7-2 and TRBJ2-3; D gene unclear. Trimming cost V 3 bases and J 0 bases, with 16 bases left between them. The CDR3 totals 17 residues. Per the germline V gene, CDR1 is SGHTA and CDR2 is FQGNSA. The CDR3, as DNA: TGTGCCAGCAGCTTCACAGTGATTCCCACTAGCACAGATACGCAGTATTTT. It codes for CASSFTVIPTSTDTQYF.

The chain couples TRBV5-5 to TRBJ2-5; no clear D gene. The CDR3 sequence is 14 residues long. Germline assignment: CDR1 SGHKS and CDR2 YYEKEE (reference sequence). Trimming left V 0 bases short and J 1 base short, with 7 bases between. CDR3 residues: CASSLVTTQETQYF. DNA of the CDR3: TGTGCCAGCAGCTTGGTGACAACCCAAGAGACCCAGTACTTC.

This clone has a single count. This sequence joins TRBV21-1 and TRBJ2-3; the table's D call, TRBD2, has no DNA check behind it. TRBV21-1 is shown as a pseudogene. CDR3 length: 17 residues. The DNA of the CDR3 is TGTGCCAGCAGCGAGCGGGAGCGGGAGAGGAGTACCGATACGCAGTATTTT. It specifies CASSERERERSTDTQYF.

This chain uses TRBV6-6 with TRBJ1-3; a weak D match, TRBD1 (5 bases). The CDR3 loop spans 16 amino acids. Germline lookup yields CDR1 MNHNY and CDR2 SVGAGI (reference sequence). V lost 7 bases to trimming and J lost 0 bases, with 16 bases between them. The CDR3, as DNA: TGTGCCAGCAACATTGGGGGGGAGATCTCTGGAAACACCATATATTTT. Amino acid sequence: CASNIGGEISGNTIYF.

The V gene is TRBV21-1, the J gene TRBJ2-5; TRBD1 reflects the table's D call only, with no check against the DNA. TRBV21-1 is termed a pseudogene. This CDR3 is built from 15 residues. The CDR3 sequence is CASSKGRRGMETQYF. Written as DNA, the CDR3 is TGTGCCAGCAGCAAAGGGCGAAGGGGGATGGAGACCCAGTACTTC.

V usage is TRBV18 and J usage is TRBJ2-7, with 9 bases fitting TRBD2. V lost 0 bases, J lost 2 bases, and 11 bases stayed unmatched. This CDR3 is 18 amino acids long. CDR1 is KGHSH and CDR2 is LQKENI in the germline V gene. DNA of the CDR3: TGTGCCAGCTCACCACCGATAGCGGGAGAGCCGGAAACCTACGAGCAGTACTTC. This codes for CASSPPIAGEPETYEQYF.

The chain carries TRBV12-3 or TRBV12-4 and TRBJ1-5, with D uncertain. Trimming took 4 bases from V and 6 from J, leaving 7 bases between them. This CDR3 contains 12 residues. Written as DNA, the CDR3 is TGTGCCAGCAGTTCCAGCGGTCAGCCCCAGCATTTT. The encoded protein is CASSSSGQPQHF.

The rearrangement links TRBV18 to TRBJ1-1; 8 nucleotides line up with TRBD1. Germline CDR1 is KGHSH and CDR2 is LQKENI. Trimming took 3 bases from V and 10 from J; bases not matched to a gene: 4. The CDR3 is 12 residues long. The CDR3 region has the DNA TGTGCCAGCTCACCGGACAGGGCGAGAGCTTTCTTT. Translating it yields CASSPDRARAFF. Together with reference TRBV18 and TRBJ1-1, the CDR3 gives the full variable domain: NAGVMQNPRHLVRRRGQEARLRCSPMKGHSHVYWYRQLPEEGLKFMVYLQKENIIDESGMPKERFSAEFPKEGPSILRIQQVVRGDSAAYFCASSPDRARAFFGQGTRLTVV.

The CDR3 is CASSHGQGAYQPQHF. For the CDR3, the DNA is TGTGCCAGCAGCCACGGACAGGGGGCTTATCAGCCCCAGCATTTT. The chain joins TRBV5-8 to TRBJ1-5; 11 bases match TRBD1. After removal of 4 bases from V and 5 bases from J, the junction contained 5 bases not matched to a gene. There are 15 residues in the CDR3. Germline V gives CDR1 SGHTS, CDR2 YDEGEE.